A single sample gave rise to the 14 T cell receptor beta chains below, sequenced in a study of identical twins. TCRdb reanalysed the 5' RACE reads using MiXCR and keeps one entry per CDR3 protein. The profile shows around 490,000 distinct CDR3 sequences, roughly 15% of them singletons. These same records also appear under a second study, on yellow fever vaccine responses in identical twins.

Specimen: CD4+ T cells sorted from blood. These TCRs come from a woman between 18 and 29 years old in good health.

This clonotype was seen a handful of times. The chain has TRBV29-1 and TRBJ2-3, with D unresolved. CDR3 length equals 11 residues. From germline, CDR1 is SQVTM and CDR2 ANQGSEA. Trimming removed 7 bases from V and 2 bases from J, with 7 bases in between. The CDR3 region is CSGANTDTQYF. Written as DNA, the CDR3 is TGCAGCGGGGCTAACACAGATACGCAGTATTTT.

This clonotype was recorded a few times. In DNA form, the CDR3 reads TGCAGTGCTAGAGGTCAGGGAAATAGCAATCAGCCCCAGCATTTT. Translation gives CSARGQGNSNQPQHF. The chain couples TRBV20-1 to TRBJ1-5, with D perhaps matching TRBD1 (5 bases). The CDR3 totals 15 residues. Germline CDR1 is DFQATT and CDR2 is SNEGSKA (reference sequence). V was clipped by 1 base and J by 0 bases, with 10 bases between them.

J is TRBJ2-3 and V is TRBV7-6; the D gene is possibly TRBD2 (5 bases). The V end was cut by 3 bases, the J end by 9 bases, with 13 bases between. The CDR3 spans 13 residues. From germline, CDR1 is SGHVS and CDR2 FNYEAQ. CDR3 in amino acids: CASSFDSGETQYF. CDR3 DNA: TGTGCCAGCAGCTTTGACTCCGGGGAGACGCAGTATTTT.

This clonotype showed up just a few times. V and J are TRBV10-2 and TRBJ2-5, with D perhaps matching TRBD1 or TRBD2 (5 bases each). Germline V gene lookup returns CDR1 WSHSY and CDR2 SAAADI. V shed 7 bases and J shed 6 bases, with 12 bases lying between them. CDR3 length: 12 amino acids. CDR3 bases: TGCGCCAGCAATGGGGACGAGAAGACCCAGTACTTC. Translation: CASNGDEKTQYF.

The chain employs TRBV5-1 and TRBJ2-5, with TRBD2 identical over 7 bases. Germline values: CDR1 SGHRS, CDR2 YFSETQ. CDR3 length: 14 amino acids. Unmatched junction bases numbered 9, after V lost 5 bases and J lost 5 bases. CDR3 in DNA: TGCGCCAGCAGACTGGCGGGAGAAGGCGAGACCCAGTACTTC. As protein: CASRLAGEGETQYF.

The chain carries TRBV4-2 and TRBJ2-1, with TRBD1 matching over 7 bases. Germline CDR1 LGHNA, CDR2 YNFKEQ. J gave up 15 bases and V 3 bases, and 5 bases lay outside the gene matches. The CDR3 runs 11 residues. The CDR3 DNA follows: TGTGCCAGCAGCCACGGACAGGTTGGGTTCTTC. It yields the protein CASSHGQVGFF.

A few counts support this clonotype. The chain links TRBV4-1 to TRBJ2-1; D remains ambiguous. In germline, CDR1 is MGHRA, CDR2 YSYEKL. Trimming shortened V by 2 bases and J by 6 bases, and 11 bases separated the two germline ends. The CDR3 extends over 14 amino acids. The CDR3 is CASSQWFAGNEQFF. The CDR3 DNA is TGCGCCAGCAGCCAATGGTTTGCTGGCAATGAGCAGTTCTTC.

This clonotype was observed a few times. The V and J genes are TRBV12-5 and TRBJ1-5; maybe TRBD1 (6 bases). Germline V gene lookup returns CDR1 LGHNT and CDR2 FRNRAP. The CDR3 contains 15 residues. Trimming removed 8 bases at V and 4 bases at J, with 18 bases between. CDR3 in DNA: TGTGCTAGTAGTCAGGTCAGGGGTGGTAATCAGCCCCAGCATTTT. Translation gives CASSQVRGGNQPQHF.

This clonotype was observed a few times. The V gene is TRBV12-3 or TRBV12-4, the J gene TRBJ2-7, with D unresolved. The germline V and J ends were trimmed by 4 bases and 0 bases, with 10 bases remaining between them. This CDR3 is 14 amino acids long. The CDR3 protein is CASSYSPSSYEQYF. The CDR3 DNA reads TGTGCCAGCAGTTATAGTCCGAGCTCCTACGAGCAGTACTTC.

This clonotype was counted between two and nine times. The chain links TRBV4-1 to TRBJ2-5; TRBD2 is a possible D gene (5 bases). Trimming removed 2 bases from V and 2 bases from J, with 9 bases in between. Germline V gives CDR1 MGHRA, CDR2 YSYEKL. The CDR3 contains 14 residues. CDR3 residues: CASSQLASQETQYF. In DNA form, the CDR3 reads TGCGCCAGCAGCCAACTAGCATCTCAAGAGACCCAGTACTTC.

In this sample, this clonotype turned up a few times. This chain connects TRBV12-3 or TRBV12-4 to TRBJ2-2; D is undetermined. There are 13 residues in the CDR3. V was trimmed by 6 bases and J by 0 bases, leaving 5 bases between them. CDR3 in DNA: TGTGCCAGCAGGACATCGAACACCGGGGAGCTGTTTTTT. Encoded protein: CASRTSNTGELFF.

This clonotype was observed a handful of times. The J gene is TRBJ2-2, the V gene TRBV24-1; TRBD2 matches 13 bases. The germline V gene has CDR1 KGHDR and CDR2 SFDVKD. J was trimmed by 3 bases and V by 9 bases; bases with no gene match: 0. This CDR3 has 14 residues. The CDR3 reads CATGTSGDTGELFF. The CDR3 DNA is TGTGCCACCGGGACTAGCGGGGACACCGGGGAGCTGTTTTTT.

This clonotype was recorded at least ten times. The chain combines TRBV10-3 with TRBJ2-1; 9 bases are shared with TRBD1. The trim removed 6 bases at V and 8 bases at J, leaving 2 bases unmatched. The CDR3 loop spans 12 amino acids. Germline CDR1 ENHRY, CDR2 SYGVKD. CDR3: CAIRGQGYEQFF. The CDR3 DNA follows: TGTGCCATCAGGGGACAGGGCTATGAGCAGTTCTTC.

CDR3 sequence reads: CASRVGALNTGELFF. CDR3 nucleotides: TGTGCCAGCAGGGTGGGGGCACTGAACACCGGGGAGCTGTTTTTT. V gene TRBV28 combines with J gene TRBJ2-2; D is possibly TRBD1 (6 bases). The germline gives CDR1 MDHEN, CDR2 SYDVKM. CDR3 length equals 15 residues. V was trimmed by 6 bases and J by 1 base, leaving 12 bases between them.